Presented here are 14 T cell receptor beta chains from one specimen sequenced in a study of T-cell reconstitution after alpha-beta-depleted transplantation in children. Unique molecular identifiers were incorporated during preparation of the TCRbeta library. One entry per CDR3 protein results from TCRdb running MiXCR on the PCR reads. The sample records 490,000 or so distinct CDR3 sequences, 12% being singletons. The sample here was PBMCs from the stem cell graft donor, taken from the stem cell graft. The receptors originated from a human donor who donated a stem cell graft to a child with combined immunodeficiency.

In its sample, this clonotype was seen many times. The chain joins TRBV7-9 to TRBJ2-6; D is unclear. Trimming took off 8 bases at V and 2 bases at J, with 4 bases between the two ends. This CDR3 comprises 12 residues. Germline CDR1 reads SEHNR; CDR2 reads FQNEAQ (reference sequence). The CDR3 protein is CASPPGANVLTF. CDR3 sequence (DNA): TGTGCCAGCCCCCCTGGGGCCAACGTCCTGACTTTC.

The table lists this clonotype with a few counts. The gene calls are TRBV19 and TRBJ2-7, with 7 bases fitting TRBD1. V lost 5 bases to trimming and J lost 7 bases; unmatched junction nucleotides: 8. Per germline, CDR1 LNHDA and CDR2 SQIVND (reference sequence). The CDR3 has 13 residues. The CDR3 loop is CASSGDRLEEQYF. The CDR3 DNA follows: TGTGCCAGTAGTGGGGACAGACTCGAGGAGCAGTACTTC.

This clonotype was picked up many times. The CDR3 coding sequence is TGTGCCAGCAGTCCTCGACAGGGGGGGACCGGGGAGCTGTTTTTT. It is translated as CASSPRQGGTGELFF. This chain joins TRBV6-5 and TRBJ2-2; 9 nucleotides agree with TRBD1. This CDR3 spans 15 amino acids. Germline CDR1 reads MNHEY; CDR2 reads SVGAGI. V shed 5 bases and J 5 bases; nucleotides not matched to a gene: 6.

The chain links TRBV20-1 to TRBJ2-3; TRBD2 might be the D (6 bases). The V gene lost 4 bases and the J gene lost 7 bases, with 24 bases spanning the gap. The CDR3 contains 16 residues. The V gene's germline CDR1 is DFQATT and CDR2 SNEGSKA (reference sequence). The CDR3 bases are TGCAGTGCTATTAACTCCAAGACTAGTGTCCTGAATACGCAGTATTTT. Translating it yields CSAINSKTSVLNTQYF.

This clonotype was observed at least ten times. The DNA of the CDR3 is TGCGCCAGCAGCCAAGACACAGGGGTCAATGAGCAGTTCTTC. Translated, it gives CASSQDTGVNEQFF. The chain has TRBV4-3 and TRBJ2-1, with 7 bases matching TRBD1. The CDR3 has 14 residues. Trimming removed 0 bases from V and 6 bases from J; junction bases left unmatched: 2. Germline V gene lookup returns CDR1 LGHNA and CDR2 YSLEER.

There are a few counts of this clonotype. The chain recombines TRBV6-5 with TRBJ2-5; TRBD2 matches 8 bases. Germline V CDR1 and CDR2: MNHEY, SVGAGI. This CDR3 has 15 amino acids. Unmatched junction bases numbered 7, after V lost 2 bases and J lost 5 bases. CDR3: CASSYGAGDLETQYF. The DNA of the CDR3 is TGTGCCAGCAGTTACGGAGCGGGAGATTTGGAGACCCAGTACTTC.

Only a few counts were recorded for this clonotype. The chain is built from TRBV12-3 or TRBV12-4 and TRBJ2-7, with 12 bases lining up with TRBD1. This CDR3 contains 15 residues. V lost 5 bases and J lost 7; bases outside the gene matches: 9. The CDR3 spells CASSQVGDRGREQYF. In DNA form, the CDR3 reads TGTGCCAGCAGTCAGGTGGGGGACAGGGGGCGAGAGCAGTACTTC.

This clonotype turned up a few times. The V call is TRBV6-1, the J call TRBJ2-7, with TRBD1 matching over 7 bases. The junction had 8 bases not matched to a gene; V was cut back by 7 bases and J by 2 bases. This CDR3 is 14 amino acids long. Germline lookup yields CDR1 MNHNS and CDR2 SASEGT. In DNA, the CDR3 is TGTGCCAGCACCGACTCCGACAGGGCCTACGAGCAGTACTTC. Translated: CASTDSDRAYEQYF.

V is TRBV27 and J is TRBJ2-3; D gene ambiguous. The CDR3 length is 14 residues. Between the trimmed V and J ends, which lost 1 base and 7 bases, there was a span of 12 bases. The germline CDR1 and CDR2 sequences are MNHEY and SMNVEV (reference sequence). The CDR3 coding sequence is TGTGCCAGCAGTTTATACTCGGCGGACCATACGCAGTATTTT. Protein: CASSLYSADHTQYF.

This clonotype was picked up a small number of times. V and J are TRBV18 and TRBJ1-1; TRBD1 matches at 8 bases. Germline assignment: CDR1 KGHSH and CDR2 LQKENI. This CDR3 spans 15 amino acids. The V and J ends lost 4 bases and 1 base, in that order; junction bases with no gene match: 5. CDR3 bases: TGTGCCAGCTCACTTTCTGGACAGGGGAACACTGAAGCTTTCTTT. It translates to CASSLSGQGNTEAFF.

This clonotype was observed a handful of times. The chain recombines TRBV12-3 or TRBV12-4 with TRBJ2-5; TRBD1 matches at 10 bases. Trimming took 4 bases from V and 5 from J; bases not matched to a gene: 7. The CDR3 is 15 residues long. This chain's CDR3 is CASSSDRGLKETQYF. For the CDR3, the DNA is TGTGCCAGCAGTTCCGACAGGGGGCTGAAGGAGACCCAGTACTTC.

The chain couples TRBV3-1 to TRBJ2-7, with 8 nucleotides matching TRBD1. This CDR3 comprises 13 residues. CDR1 is LGHDT, CDR2 YNNKEL, per germline (reference sequence). The trim removed 1 base at V and 8 bases at J, leaving 4 bases unmatched. The CDR3 nucleotides are TGTGCCAGCAGCCAAGGTGGACAGGGTAAGCAGTACTTC. Its protein product is CASSQGGQGKQYF.

This chain connects TRBV6-1 to TRBJ2-7; D perhaps matches TRBD1 (5 bases). The CDR3 sequence is 13 residues long. CDR1 and CDR2 from the germline V gene are MNHNS and SASEGT. V dropped 8 bases and J dropped 4 bases, with 15 bases sitting between them. DNA of the CDR3: TGTGCCAGCGGACGACAGTCGGAGTACGAGCAGTACTTC. Translating it yields CASGRQSEYEQYF.

This clonotype was seen a few times. The V gene is TRBV5-1, the J gene TRBJ2-1; 13 bases fit TRBD2. The CDR3 sequence is 15 residues long. The J segment lost 7 bases and the V segment lost 4 bases, leaving 5 bases of the junction unmatched. In germline, CDR1 is SGHRS, CDR2 YFSETQ. The CDR3 bases are TGCGCCAGCAGCGTGACTAGCGGGGGGAGGAATGAGCAGTTCTTC. It yields the protein CASSVTSGGRNEQFF.